This T cell receptor beta chain emerged from a study of T cell repertoires in cytomegalovirus infection. Germline assignment: CDR1 SGHTA and CDR2 FQGNSA. The V gene lost 4 bases and the J gene lost 0 bases, with 23 bases spanning the gap. This CDR3 region has 19 residues. In this sample, this clonotype turned up many times. Its antigen is still unknown. TCRdb used MiXCR to reprocess the reads, holding one entry per CDR3 protein. The sample carries roughly 920,000 distinct CDR3 sequences, around 31% recorded once. The sequences come from cultured CD8+ T cells from PBMCs, collected from culture after CMV antigen stimulation. The chain recombines TRBV7-2 with TRBJ2-3; TRBD2 might be the D (6 bases). The sequence was collected from a human donor in good health (CMV status not recorded). Some clones in this sample may be carry-over from other donors' samples. The CDR3 nucleotides are TGTGCCAGCAGCTCCCGGTCTCGCGGAGGGAGTTATAGCACAGATACGCAGTATTTT. Translated: CASSSRSRGGSYSTDTQYF.